These 14 T cell receptor beta chains came from one sample sequenced in a study of early stage breast cancer tumors. Clones were sequenced by immunoSEQ multiplex PCR, and TCRdb holds only the in-frame ones, with some missing. The sample gives tens of thousands of clones, more than 60% of which show up once; 3% to 3.5% is in the top ten. Sequenced input: blood. The receptors were sampled from a person between 60 and 70 years old with breast cancer.

V and J are TRBV6-4 and TRBJ2-1, with TRBD2 identical over 10 bases. V lost 2 bases to trimming and J lost 7 bases; unmatched junction nucleotides: 5. This CDR3 comprises 15 residues. Germline V gene sequence: CDR1 MRHNA, CDR2 SNTAGT. DNA of the CDR3: TGTGCCAGCAGTGACCAAGCGGGGGGGCGAAATGAGCAGTTCTTC. Encoded protein: CASSDQAGGRNEQFF.

The V call is TRBV7-2, the J call TRBJ2-7; possibly TRBD1 for D (7 bases). The CDR3 sequence is 12 residues long. V shed 5 bases and J shed 6 bases, with 11 bases lying between them. Germline V gene sequence: CDR1 SGHTA, CDR2 FQGNSA. The CDR3 region has the DNA TGTGCCAGCAGCGTCCAGGGGGGCGAGCAGTACTTC. It encodes CASSVQGGEQYF.

The CDR3 DNA is TGTGCCAGCAGCTTAGGGGGTACGCAGTATTTT. Amino acids: CASSLGGTQYF. This chain links TRBV7-3 with TRBJ2-3; TRBD1 or TRBD2 may be the D gene (5 bases each). CDR3 length: 11 amino acids. V was pared by 2 bases and J by 8 bases, with 5 bases between. CDR1 and CDR2 from the germline V gene are SGHTA and FQGTGA.

This chain uses TRBV28 with TRBJ1-4; D is unresolved. The V end lost 7 bases, the J end lost 12 bases, and 15 bases lay between the germline ends. Germline values: CDR1 MDHEN, CDR2 SYDVKM. The CDR3 spans 12 residues. The CDR3: CASTNRHGELFF. The DNA of the CDR3 is TGTGCCAGCACCAATAGGCATGGCGAACTGTTTTTT.

The table lists this clone with a few counts. This chain uses TRBV28 with TRBJ1-5; D not certain. V was shortened by 7 bases and J by 2 bases, with 9 bases between the two germline ends. This CDR3 is built from 13 residues. Germline values: CDR1 MDHEN, CDR2 SYDVKM. CDR3 residues: CASTGSGNQPQHF. The CDR3 coding sequence is TGTGCCAGCACGGGTTCCGGCAATCAGCCCCAGCATTTT. Drawing the rest from reference TRBV28 and TRBJ1-5, the complete variable domain is DVKVTQSSRYLVKRTGEKVFLECVQDMDHENMFWYRQDPGLGLRLIYFSYDVKMKEKGDIPEGYSVSREKKERFSLILESASTNQTSMYLCASTGSGNQPQHFGDGTRLSIL.

This clone appeared a few times. This rearrangement joins TRBV5-1 to TRBJ1-2, with 8 bases aligning to TRBD1. This CDR3 contains 13 residues. Germline trimming cut 3 bases from V and 6 bases from J; bases unmatched to any gene: 4. CDR1 and CDR2 (germline): SGHRS, YFSETQ. The CDR3 sequence: CASSYGQGDGYTF. The CDR3 region has the DNA TGCGCCAGCAGCTACGGACAGGGAGATGGCTACACCTTC. Drawing the rest from reference TRBV5-1 and TRBJ1-2, the complete variable domain is KAGVTQTPRYLIKTRGQQVTLSCSPISGHRSVSWYQQTPGQGLQFLFEYFSETQRNKGNFPGRFSGRQFSNSRSEMNVSTLELGDSALYLCASSYGQGDGYTFGSGTRLTVV.

J is TRBJ2-3 and V is TRBV11-3; D call uncertain. Germline CDR1 reads SGHNT; CDR2 reads YENEEA. The CDR3 length is 15 residues. V was trimmed by 1 base and J by 0 bases, leaving 8 bases between them. The CDR3 DNA reads as TGTGCCAGCAGCTTAGGCGCTACTAGCACAGATACGCAGTATTTT. Protein product: CASSLGATSTDTQYF. Based on the CDR3 plus reference TRBV11-3 and TRBJ2-3, the full variable domain is EAGVVQSPRYKIIEKKQPVAFWCNPISGHNTLYWYLQNLGQGPELLIRYENEEAVDDSQLPKDRFSAERLKGVDSTLKIQPAELGDSAVYLCASSLGATSTDTQYFGPGTRLTVL.

The CDR3 is CASSLVLTGGKNEQFF. CDR3 sequence (DNA): TGTGCCAGCAGCTTGGTCCTGACAGGGGGAAAAAATGAGCAGTTCTTC. The rearrangement joins TRBV5-4 to TRBJ2-1; 9 bases agree with TRBD1. The V gene's germline CDR1 is SGHNT and CDR2 YYREEE (reference sequence). The ends lost 0 bases at V and 7 bases at J; junction bases unmatched: 8. The CDR3 loop spans 16 amino acids.

The chain employs TRBV13 and TRBJ2-7; D is unresolved. The germline V gene encodes CDR1 PRHDT and CDR2 FYEKMQ (reference sequence). The V gene lost 4 bases and the J gene lost 0 bases, with 1 base spanning the gap. The CDR3 is 11 residues long. In DNA, the CDR3 is TGTGCCAGCAGCTCCTCCTACGAGCAGTACTTC. Translation: CASSSSYEQYF.

The rearrangement uses TRBV28 and TRBJ1-2; 9 positions match TRBD1. The V and J ends lost 7 bases and 2 bases, in that order; junction bases with no gene match: 8. The CDR3 has 15 amino acids. The germline V gene encodes CDR1 MDHEN and CDR2 SYDVKM. The CDR3 is CASISLGTGNYGYTF. The CDR3 nucleotides are TGTGCCAGCATAAGTCTAGGGACAGGGAACTATGGCTACACCTTC.

This chain links TRBV29-1 with TRBJ2-5, with 9 bases lining up with TRBD1. The CDR3 extends over 13 amino acids. Trimming cost V 5 bases and J 5 bases; bases outside gene matches: 6. Germline V gives CDR1 SQVTM, CDR2 ANQGSEA. The CDR3 nucleotides are TGCAGCGTTTACTCGGGACAGGGTGAGACCCAGTACTTC. Protein product: CSVYSGQGETQYF.

The chain links TRBV2 to TRBJ2-5; D call uncertain. Germline CDR1 and CDR2: SNHLY and FYNNEI. V lost 1 base, J lost 1 base, and 7 bases lay in between. This CDR3 has 14 amino acids. The CDR3 loop reads CASSEGAVQETQYF. The CDR3 DNA reads as TGTGCCAGCAGTGAAGGTGCAGTCCAAGAGACCCAGTACTTC.

V gene TRBV7-9 combines with J gene TRBJ2-5; TRBD1 is a possible D gene (5 bases). CDR1 SEHNR and CDR2 FQNEAQ come from the germline V gene (reference sequence). The CDR3 consists of 14 residues. V lost 6 bases and J 5 bases, leaving 16 bases between the germline ends. In DNA, the CDR3 is TGTGCCAGCAGGATGGGGCTCTCCGGGGAGACCCAGTACTTC. Its translation: CASRMGLSGETQYF.

The chain employs TRBV6-5 and TRBJ2-2, with a tentative D call TRBD2 (5 bases). The CDR3 sequence is 11 residues long. Germline V gene data show CDR1 as MNHEY and CDR2 as SVGAGI. V was trimmed by 8 bases and J by 7 bases, leaving 8 bases between them. The CDR3 DNA sequence: TGTGCCAGCGGCCGGGGCGGGGAGCTGTTTTTT. Amino acid sequence: CASGRGGELFF.